The following is a T cell receptor (beta chain) sequence with its context. The antigen is undetermined. V lost 3 bases, J lost 1 base, and 23 bases lay in between. The CDR3 contains 19 residues. The germline V gene encodes CDR1 KGHSH and CDR2 LQKENI. The data are from a study of regulatory and conventional T cells in RAG deficiency. Study-level findings and limits: Treg unique TCR beta sequences were approximately 99-fold fewer in Omenn syndrome and CID/AS patients than controls. Shannon entropy was markedly lower and Simpson indices higher in RAG-deficient patients than control T-cell subsets. Omenn patients showed >80% Treg-Tconv overlap and shorter CDR3 lengths.

Regulatory T cells were sorted from blood as CD4+ CD25-high CD127-low cells. Clones were read by immunoSEQ multiplex PCR, and TCRdb kept only the in-frame ones, dropping some. Here the sample spans 2,500 to 3,500 clones, roughly 92% being singletons. These data also featured in a second study, about regulatory T cells. From that second work: The PCR used 52 TRBV and 13 TRBJ primers. Skewed V and J usage and few unique V-J pairs marked patient repertoires, most in Tregs.

The chain uses TRBV18 and TRBJ2-3; a weak D match, TRBD1 (5 bases). Specimen: CD4+ Tregs sorted from blood. This clonotype was sampled from a human donor in good health. DNA for the CDR3: TGTGCCAGCTCACCTTGGCCGTACCAGGGTGGGAAGGGCACAGATACGCAGTATTTT. This sequence encodes CASSPWPYQGGKGTDTQYF.